This T cell receptor beta chain was obtained from a study of T cell responses to AZD1222 COVID-19 vaccine. The CDR3 is 14 amino acids. V lost 3 bases and J lost 1, with 10 bases in between. TCRdb's copy holds only in-frame clones and misses some; the assay was immunoSEQ multiplex PCR. Of some 130,000 clones in the sample, 75% to 95% were seen once. The sequence derives from an adult who received the AZD1222 COVID-19 vaccine. This chain joins TRBV5-3 and TRBJ1-2, with D unclear. TRBV5-3 is annotated as an ORF whose role is uncertain. The input for sequencing was peripheral blood, taken 28 days after the second AZD1222 dose. The CDR3 here is CARSYRRDNYGYTF. The CDR3 coding sequence is TGTGCCAGAAGCTATCGACGCGATAACTATGGCTACACCTTC.